This TCR beta chain was obtained from a study of monozygotic twins with inflammatory bowel disease (dated by TCRdb to between 2019 and 2020). With regard to the full study: A total of some 30 monozygotic twin pairs were included in the full study, comprising nine German pairs (four IBD-concordant, five IBD-discordant) and 19 IBD-discordant Danish pairs. Each individual had, on average, about 151 000 unique TCRalpha sequences and 181 000 unique TCRbeta sequences available for analysis. The search for disease-associated traits relied mainly on comparing IBD patients with their genetically identical healthy co-twins within discordant pairs. The full study reports these points: Background noise and inter-individual variability may have been introduced into the repertoires by the differing immunosuppressive treatments among patients. Fewer clonotypes were shared with other individuals by IBD patients than by healthy twins, most markedly in patients showing signs of disease activity. No difference in repertoire similarity was observed between concordant and discordant twins, possibly owing to limited statistical power. A decrease in TCRbeta repertoire diversity, as measured by inverse Simpson index, was observed in IBD patients compared with their healthy co-twins. The results gave no support for a single strong signal or clonotype linked to IBD. The analysis was unable to tell apart different T cell subtypes.

Notes on this clonotype: The antigen this receptor binds is unknown.

Via the germline V gene, CDR1 is SGHTA and CDR2 FQGNSA. The CDR3 goes from the cysteine to the phenylalanine over 15 residues. There is no recorded DNA. From each donor, a roughly 2.3 ml peripheral blood sample was collected into PAXgene tubes and stored at -80 degrees C. Without any T cell sorting, total RNA was extracted from whole blood using the PAXgene blood miRNA kit on an automated QIAcube. Peripheral blood from monozygotic twin pairs concordant or discordant for inflammatory bowel disease was subjected to deep TCRalpha and TCRbeta repertoire profiling with unique molecular barcoding. Smoking habits were recorded for all twin pairs, with individuals classified as current, former or never smokers. The library was built by means of 5' RACE. Preparation of each TCR library used approximately 3,500 ng of total RNA. For each sample, cDNA synthesis was carried out in eight separate reactions using SMARTScribe reverse transcriptase. During cDNA synthesis, template switching was used to introduce unique molecular identifiers that contained a 6-nucleotide sample barcode. TCRalpha and TCRbeta cDNA was amplified by two nested PCRs of approximately 17 and 9 cycles, with bead purification after each PCR. Before amplification, the cDNA was treated with uracil DNA-glycosylase and purified using the QIAquick PCR purification kit. The second PCR added Illumina TruSeq-compatible adapters along with sample-specific barcodes. TapeStation and Qubit were used to check library quality and concentration, and approximately 5 ng of each library went into the pool. The pooled libraries were sequenced with 2 x 100 bp reads and custom sequencing primers on an Illumina HiSeq2500 single-index Rapid Run. On the study's bioinformatics: MiGEC version 1.2.6 was used for UMI-based consensus assembly to correct PCR and sequencing errors. MiXCR version 2.1.1 was used to carry out V(D)J alignment, clonotype assembly and CDR3 extraction. To normalise gene usage, clonotype sharing and MAIT/NKT TCR abundance, the top 1000, 10 000 and 20 000 clonotypes in each sample were analysed. After downsampling to 27 000 UMIs, diversity was calculated as the inverse Simpson index using the vegan R package. Paired Mann-Whitney U tests were applied to discordant twin pairs, with Benjamini-Hochberg correction for multiple testing. TCRdb reprocessed the raw reads; every CDR3 protein sequence is a single record, and DNA is not supplied. TCRdb, not the authors, supplied the V and J calls. The sample table includes about 380,000 distinct CDR3 sequences. Roughly 2.6% of the sample is held by the ten biggest clonotypes.

This sequence was found in a human donor with ulcerative colitis or Crohn's disease, or a healthy co-twin of an affected twin (not recorded which). Recombination joined TRBV7-2 with TRBJ2-3; the TCRdb call, TRBD1, lacks DNA for checking. Source material: blood. For the CDR3, the sequence is CASSLAGGAGDTQHF.